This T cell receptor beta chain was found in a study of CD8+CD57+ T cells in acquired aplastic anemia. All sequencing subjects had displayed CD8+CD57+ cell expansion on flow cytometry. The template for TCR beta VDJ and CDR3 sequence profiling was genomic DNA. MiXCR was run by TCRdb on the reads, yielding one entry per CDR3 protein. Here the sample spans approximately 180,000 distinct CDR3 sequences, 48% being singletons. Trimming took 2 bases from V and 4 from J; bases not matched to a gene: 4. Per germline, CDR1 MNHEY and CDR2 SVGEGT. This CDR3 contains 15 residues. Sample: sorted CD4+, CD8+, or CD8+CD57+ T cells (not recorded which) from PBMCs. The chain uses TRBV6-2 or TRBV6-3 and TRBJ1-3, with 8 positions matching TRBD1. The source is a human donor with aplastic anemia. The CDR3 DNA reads TGTGCCAGCAGTTACGATGGGACAGGAGGAAACACCATATATTTT. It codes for CASSYDGTGGNTIYF.